The clone carrying this T cell receptor beta chain was seen only a few times. Its antigen is not known. The data stem from a study of T cell repertoires in cytomegalovirus infection. A single record per CDR3 protein comes from TCRdb applying MiXCR to the reads. The table has some 310,000 distinct CDR3 sequences, more than 20% seen once. The V gene's germline CDR1 is DFQATT and CDR2 SNEGSKA (reference sequence). The V and J ends lost 2 bases and 3 bases, in that order; junction bases with no gene match: 4. CDR3 size: 15 residues. The receptor comes from a human donor in good health (CMV status not recorded). Some clones in this sample may be carry-over from other donors' samples. The specimen comprised cultured PBMCs, sampled from culture after CMV antigen stimulation. The rearrangement joins TRBV20-1 to TRBJ2-3; 11 nucleotides agree with TRBD2. The CDR3 sequence is CSARKLAGVTDTQYF. The CDR3 DNA reads TGCAGTGCTAGAAAACTAGCGGGAGTTACAGATACGCAGTATTTT.